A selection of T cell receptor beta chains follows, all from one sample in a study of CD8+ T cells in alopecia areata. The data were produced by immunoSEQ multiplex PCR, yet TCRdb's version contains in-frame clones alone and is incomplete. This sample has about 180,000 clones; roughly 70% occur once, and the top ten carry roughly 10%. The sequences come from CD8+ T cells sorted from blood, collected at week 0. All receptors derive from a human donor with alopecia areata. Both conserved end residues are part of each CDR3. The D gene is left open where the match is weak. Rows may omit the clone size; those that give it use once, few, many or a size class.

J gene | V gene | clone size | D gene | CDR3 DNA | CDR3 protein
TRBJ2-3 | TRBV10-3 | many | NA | TGTGCCATCAGCCCCACAGATACGCAGTATTTT | CAISPTDTQYF
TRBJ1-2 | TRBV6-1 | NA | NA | TGTGCCAGCAGTGAATCGGTAGGGCCTAACTATGGCTACACCTTC | CASSESVGPNYGYTF
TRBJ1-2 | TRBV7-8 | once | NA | TGTGCCAGCAGCTCGGGAGCCGGCTACACCTTC | CASSSGAGYTF
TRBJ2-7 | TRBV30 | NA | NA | TGTGCCTGGAGAGGGGGTTTCGAGCAGTACTTC | CAWRGGFEQYF
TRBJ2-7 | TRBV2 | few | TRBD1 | TGTGCCAGCACTGGGACAGGGGGACCCTACGAGCAGTACTTC | CASTGTGGPYEQYF
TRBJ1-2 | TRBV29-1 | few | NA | TGCAGCGTTAATGGGGGGATGCGGTATGGCTACACCTTC | CSVNGGMRYGYTF
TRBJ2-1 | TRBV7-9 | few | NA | TGTGCCAGCAGCTCAGAACACAATGAGCAGTTCTTC | CASSSEHNEQFF
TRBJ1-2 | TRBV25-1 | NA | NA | TGTGCCAGCAGTGACAGGCAGGACTATGGCTACACCTTC | CASSDRQDYGYTF
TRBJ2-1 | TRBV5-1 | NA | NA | TGCGCCAGCAGCTTTGAAGGTAATGAGCAGTTCTTC | CASSFEGNEQFF
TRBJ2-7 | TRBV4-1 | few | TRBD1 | TGCGCCAGCAGCCAAGCGGCAGGGGGCACCGAGCAGTACTTC | CASSQAAGGTEQYF
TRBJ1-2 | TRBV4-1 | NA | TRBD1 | TGCGCCAGCAGCCAAGTTGGGCACAGGGGAGCTAACTATGGCTACACCTTC | CASSQVGHRGANYGYTF
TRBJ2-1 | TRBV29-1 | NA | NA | TGCAGCGTTGAGAAGAATGAGCAGTTCTTC | CSVEKNEQFF
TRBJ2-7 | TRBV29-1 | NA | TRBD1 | TGCAGCGTTGATTCTGGGACAGGCCACTACGAGCAGTACTTC | CSVDSGTGHYEQYF
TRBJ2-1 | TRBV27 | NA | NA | TGTGCCAGCAGTTTGGTTGGATCTGCCTACAATGAGCAGTTCTTC | CASSLVGSAYNEQFF
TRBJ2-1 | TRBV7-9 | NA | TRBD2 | TGTGCCAGCAGCTCCCCGACTAGCGGGGTCCCCATCTCCTACAATGAGCAGTTCTTC | CASSSPTSGVPISYNEQFF
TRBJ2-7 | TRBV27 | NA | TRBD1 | TGTGCCAGCAGTTTGGCGACAGGGACCTACGAGCAGTACTTC | CASSLATGTYEQYF
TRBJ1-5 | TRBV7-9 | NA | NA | TGTGCCAGCAGCTTAGAGGTGGGGATGCTTGGCGATCAGCCCCAGCATTTT | CASSLEVGMLGDQPQHF
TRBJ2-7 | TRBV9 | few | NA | TGTGCCAGCAGCGTAGGGACAGCGACCTACGAGCAGTACTTC | CASSVGTATYEQYF
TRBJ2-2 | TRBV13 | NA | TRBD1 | TGTGCCAGCAGTTCACGGACAGGGAGCGCGAACACCGGGGAGCTGTTTTTT | CASSSRTGSANTGELFF
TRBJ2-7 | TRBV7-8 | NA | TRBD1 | TGTGCCAGCAGACGTGGACAGGGTAGCGAGCAGTACTTC | CASRRGQGSEQYF
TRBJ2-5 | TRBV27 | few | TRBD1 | TGTGCCAGCAGTTCCCCGGACAGGGTGGGAGAGACCCAGTACTTC | CASSSPDRVGETQYF
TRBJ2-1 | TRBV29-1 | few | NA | TGCAGCGTTGAAGGTTGGGGGCCAAACAATGAGCAGTTCTTC | CSVEGWGPNNEQFF
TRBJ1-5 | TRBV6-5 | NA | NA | TGTGCCAGCAGTGGTTGGAAAAGTGGCAATCAGCCCCAGCATTTT | CASSGWKSGNQPQHF
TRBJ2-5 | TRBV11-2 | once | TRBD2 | TGTGCCAGCAAGACTAGCGGGGGGCAGGAAGAGACCCAGTACTTC | CASKTSGGQEETQYF
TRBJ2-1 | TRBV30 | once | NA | TGTGCCTGGAGTTTGGGGGGCTACAATGAGCAGTTCTTC | CAWSLGGYNEQFF
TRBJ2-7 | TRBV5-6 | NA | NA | TGTGCCAGCAGCTTGGCGACCTTCGGATACGAGCAGTACTTC | CASSLATFGYEQYF
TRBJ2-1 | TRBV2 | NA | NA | TGTGCCAGCCAGGACCAAGCAGGTGAGCAGTTCTTC | CASQDQAGEQFF
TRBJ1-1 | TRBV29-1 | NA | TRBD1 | TGCAGCGTTGAACTTCTGGGACAGGGGGACACTGAAGCTTTCTTT | CSVELLGQGDTEAFF
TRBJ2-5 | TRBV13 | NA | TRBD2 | TGTGCCAGCAGCAAGCGGGGTGAAAGGGGAGAGACCCAGTACTTC | CASSKRGERGETQYF
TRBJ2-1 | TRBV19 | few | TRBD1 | TGTGCCAGTCAGACAGGGTCTAGCTCCTACAATGAGCAGTTCTTC | CASQTGSSSYNEQFF
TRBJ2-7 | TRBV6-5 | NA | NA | TGTGCCAGCAGTTCTGGGGTGTACGAGCAGTACTTC | CASSSGVYEQYF
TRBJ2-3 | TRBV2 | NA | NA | TGTGCCAGCAGTGAACGGGTACAGCTGTCCACAGATACGCAGTATTTT | CASSERVQLSTDTQYF
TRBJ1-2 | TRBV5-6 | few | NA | TGTGCCAGCAGCTTGGACAACTATGGCTACACCTTC | CASSLDNYGYTF
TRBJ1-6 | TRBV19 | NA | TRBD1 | TGTGCCAGTAGTGGCAGACAGGGCTATAATTCACCCCTCCACTTT | CASSGRQGYNSPLHF
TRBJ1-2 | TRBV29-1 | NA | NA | TGCAGCGTGGCTGGGACGGAGAACCGCTATGGCTACACCTTC | CSVAGTENRYGYTF
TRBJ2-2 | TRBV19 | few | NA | TGTGCCAGTAGTCCTCTCTCGGGAGCGGACACCGGGGAGCTGTTTTTT | CASSPLSGADTGELFF
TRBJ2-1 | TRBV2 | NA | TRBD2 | TGTGCCAGGCGGGGGTCCTACAATGAGCAGTTCTTC | CARRGSYNEQFF
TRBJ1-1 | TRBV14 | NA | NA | TGTGCCAGCAGCCTAGGACACAGGCGAGTTGAGTGCGACTTT | CASSLGHRRVECDF
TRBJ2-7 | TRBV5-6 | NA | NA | TGTGCCAGCAGCGGTCGGGGGCAGGGGTCAAGGGAGCAGTACTTC | CASSGRGQGSREQYF
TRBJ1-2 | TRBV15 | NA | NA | TGTGCCACCAGCAGCCCGCCGAGTGGCTACACCTTC | CATSSPPSGYTF
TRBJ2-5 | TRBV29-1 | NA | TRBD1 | TGCAGCGCGAAATACCGGGACAGCCTCGTGGAGACCCAGTACTTC | CSAKYRDSLVETQYF
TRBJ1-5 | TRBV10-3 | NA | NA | TGTGCCATCAGCCCGTACGATCAGCCCCAGCATTTT | CAISPYDQPQHF
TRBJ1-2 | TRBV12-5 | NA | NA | TGTGCTAGTGGCTCGGGACAAGTATATGGCTACACCTTC | CASGSGQVYGYTF
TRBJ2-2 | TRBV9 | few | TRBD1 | TGTGCCAGCAGCGTAGCAAAGGACAGGGCGAACACCGGGGAGCTGTTTTTT | CASSVAKDRANTGELFF
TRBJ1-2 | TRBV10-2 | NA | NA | TGCGCCAGCCATTTGGGGCCAGGATACTATGGCTACACCTTC | CASHLGPGYYGYTF
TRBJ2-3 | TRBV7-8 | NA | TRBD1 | TGTGCCAGCAGCCCAGGGACAGCAGATACGCAGTATTTT | CASSPGTADTQYF
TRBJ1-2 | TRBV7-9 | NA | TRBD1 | TGTGCCAGCAGCTTAGCGTGGATGGAACAGGGGACTTATGGCTACACCTTC | CASSLAWMEQGTYGYTF
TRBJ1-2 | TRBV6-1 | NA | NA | TGTGCCAGCAAGGGTCCCCTCTATGGCTACACCTTC | CASKGPLYGYTF
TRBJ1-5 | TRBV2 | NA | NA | TGTGCCAGCAGTGACGAGGGGTTTAGCAATCAGCCCCAGCATTTT | CASSDEGFSNQPQHF
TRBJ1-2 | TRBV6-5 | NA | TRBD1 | TGTGCCAGCAGTTGGACAGGGGGTAGGGACGAGGGCTACACCTTC | CASSWTGGRDEGYTF